Reported below is one T cell receptor (beta chain). The data were taken from a study of OX40 agonist ivuxolimab in advanced cancers. Measured with immunoSEQ multiplex PCR; TCRdb has only the in-frame clones, and not every one. The sample comprises tens of thousands of clones, 90% to 95% of which are singletons, and 10% to 15% rests with the top ten. The V segment lost 3 bases and the J segment 5 bases; nucleotides outside the gene matches: 10. Germline V gene data show CDR1 as SGDLS and CDR2 as YYNGEE. This CDR3 contains 18 residues. This clonotype was sampled from an adult with an advanced solid tumor such as melanoma, head and neck, liver or kidney cancer. The chain uses TRBV9 and TRBJ2-2; 13 bases are a match to TRBD2. The sample in question was CD4+ or CD8+ T cells sorted from blood, obtained in a trial of the OX40 agonist ivuxolimab. The CDR3: CASSGGRLAGGQTGELFF. In nucleotides, the CDR3 is TGTGCCAGCAGCGGTGGAAGACTAGCGGGGGGTCAAACCGGGGAGCTGTTTTTT.